The following is a TCR beta chain sequence with its context. What it recognizes is unknown. Only in-frame clones appear in the TCRdb table, and some are missing; sequencing was by immunoSEQ multiplex PCR. The table records around 720,000 clones, 55% to 85% of them present only once. This sample stems from a study of shared clonotypes between healthy human individuals. Findings and limits, study-wide: Blood alone was sampled, and tissue repertoires likely differ. Non-shared clonotypes had lower generation probabilities than those shared by all four donors.

The germline V gene has CDR1 MNHEY and CDR2 SMNVEV (reference sequence). CDR3 size: 16 residues. Trimming stripped 4 bases from V and 2 bases from J, with 15 bases between. This TCR came from a woman aged 25 to 39 in good health. The sequencing input was memory CD4+ T cells sorted from blood. The subset: CD45RA-negative fraction. The chain links TRBV27 to TRBJ1-5; weak D call: TRBD1 (6 bases). As DNA, the CDR3 is TGTGCCAGCAGTTCCTGGGGGGCAGGCGGCAATCAGCCCCAGCATTTT. Its protein product is CASSSWGAGGNQPQHF.